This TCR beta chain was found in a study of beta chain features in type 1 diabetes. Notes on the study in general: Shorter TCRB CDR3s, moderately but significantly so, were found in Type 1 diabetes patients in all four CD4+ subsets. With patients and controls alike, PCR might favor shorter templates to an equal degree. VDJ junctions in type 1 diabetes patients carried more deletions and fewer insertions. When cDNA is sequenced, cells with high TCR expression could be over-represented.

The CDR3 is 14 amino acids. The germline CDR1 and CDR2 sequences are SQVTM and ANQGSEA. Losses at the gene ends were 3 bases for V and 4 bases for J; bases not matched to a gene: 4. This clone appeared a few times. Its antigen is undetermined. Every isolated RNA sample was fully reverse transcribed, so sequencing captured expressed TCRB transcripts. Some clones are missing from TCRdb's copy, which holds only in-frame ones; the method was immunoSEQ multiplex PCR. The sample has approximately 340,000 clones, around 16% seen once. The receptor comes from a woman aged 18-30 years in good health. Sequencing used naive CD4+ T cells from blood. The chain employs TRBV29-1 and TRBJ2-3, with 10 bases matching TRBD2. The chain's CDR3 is CSVDRSGRADTQYF. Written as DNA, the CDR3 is TGCAGCGTTGATCGCAGCGGGAGGGCAGATACGCAGTATTTT.